This T cell receptor beta chain was captured in a study of cytomegalovirus exposure and HLA in healthy donors (dated by TCRdb to about 2017). Study-wide context: In an earlier analysis of 587 of the donors, about 270 Gb of sequence data and 95 million to 130 million unique TCR beta sequences from about 180 million T cells were reported. An early release that covered about 600 HLA-typed donors contained 250 to 350 gigabases of sequencing data and 80 million or so unique TCR sequences. The genetic ancestry cluster associated with self-reported Caucasian donors included roughly 84% of the roughly 400 genotyped donors. The study was designed to test whether signatures of past pathogen exposure could be identified by cataloging public T cell receptors. The T cell repertoires of about 700 subjects were profiled by immunosequencing and related to cytomegalovirus serostatus. In addition to the first cohort of approximately 650 subjects, a separate validation cohort of 120 different subjects was used. To predict cytomegalovirus infection status, the study combined high-throughput TCR immunosequencing, statistical association of individual TCRs with disease status, and machine learning. A later analysis re-analyzed previously published TCR beta repertoires from approximately 670 donors and added high-resolution HLA genotyping to study TCR occurrence patterns. Rather than using new phenotypic data, the later analysis identified candidate immune exposures from TCR beta sequences and from how often those sequences occurred across donors. To decide whether each TCR beta V gene segment behaved as functional or pseudogenic, an earlier analysis of approximately 600 of the donors relied on high-throughput TCR beta sequencing. Donor age, sex, ethnicity and CMV serostatus were compiled together with the repertoire data. In a later genetic analysis, genome-wide SNP genotypes for about 55% of the roughly 670 donors were used, and that subset was treated as a discovery cohort. Every discovery cohort repertoire had been produced on one sequencing platform. Class I and class II HLA loci were covered by the typing at four-digit resolution. Typing coverage differed by locus: A, B, C, DRB1 and DQB1 were typed in roughly 629-630 donors, DQA1 in about 560, DPA1 in around 580, and DPB1 in 472. About five DR-DQ haplotypes were treated as single units for association and clustering because of strong linkage in the cohort. Among around 400 genotyped donors of the cohort, an average of roughly 240,000 unique TCR beta nucleotide sequences were sequenced per donor, around 20% of them non-productive.

Here is what the overall study found, with its caveats: It was suggested by the authors that the approach could potentially be generalized to other disease states and immunological phenotypes. Only TCR beta chains were sequenced in this cohort, and the absence of alpha or paired-chain data limited detectable features. Because counts were too low, seventeen rarely observed V segments, including chromosome 9 orphons, were left out of the earlier analysis of some 640 of the donors. When HLA alleles, especially DR and DQ, strongly co-occurred, attributing TCR associations to individual alleles was difficult. Roughly uniform sequencing depth across donors was assumed in presence/absence analyses, although this assumption may not hold. A total of 150 to 200 TCR beta chains were listed by the study as associated with cytomegalovirus. In a later analysis, HLA-associated TCR beta chains were found to be more clonally expanded and to have lower generation probabilities than equally common non-associated chains. A cluster of highly shared sequence variants was judged likely to represent a technical artifact of the sequencing pipeline. In a later analysis, the rate of TCR association differed among HLA loci, with DRB1 alleles having the most associated TCRs and HLA-C alleles having the fewest. An association between a missense DCLRE1C variant and V-gene and J-gene trimming of TCR beta chains was found in a later genetic analysis and replicated in an independent cohort. In a later analysis, around 17,000 TCR beta sequences were associated with specific HLA alleles at a false discovery rate of 0.05. A further reported finding was that TCR beta sequences accurately predicted the HLA-A and HLA-B alleles for most subjects in the first cohort. Linkage disequilibrium might explain the correlated functional status among segregating V segments, but an unknown experimental factor could not be ruled out. Most CMV-associated TCR beta chains appeared to be HLA-restricted in a later analysis, and the HLA associations seemed to be driven largely by CMV exposure. In a later analysis, several top co-occurrence clusters were reported to appear linked to parvovirus B19, influenza, CMV and Epstein-Barr virus. Most TCR sequences were observed very rarely across donors, whereas some public TCRs were present in many individuals. HLA typing was unavailable for some donors at each locus, so association tests used only the typed subset. In an earlier analysis of some 550 of the donors, most TCR beta V segments were observed in productive rearrangements about 87% or about 30% of the time, broadly matching IMGT annotations. In a later genetic analysis, fewer N-insertions in productive TCRs were reported among donors in an Asian-associated ancestry cluster than the roughly 700-donor mean. Some IMGT-functional V segments, including TRBV6-2 and TRBV6-3, could not be told apart with the 87-base-pair reads, so those segments were excluded. In vitro tests confirmed that three of the cytomegalovirus-associated TCR beta chains recognize cytomegalovirus antigens. The classifier was reported to diagnose cytomegalovirus status with high specificity and sensitivity in both the original cohort and the validation cohort. For the cohort, immune exposure information was limited to CMV serostatus.

This clone was detected only a few times. Its binding antigen is unknown. Qualities for individual bases were not recorded, and no much larger clone is one base off. The cohort was made up of several hundred healthy bone marrow donors. All cohort members were sampled while nominally healthy, although unrecorded immune exposures were likely present. The donor tested CMV seronegative, placing the donor among the 300 to 400 seronegative members of the cohort. A peripheral blood sample was provided by each donor, and peripheral blood mononuclear cells were used for TCR beta sequencing. Genomic DNA extraction from the blood cell samples was performed with the Qiagen DNeasy Blood Extraction Kit. CDR1 is given as MNHEY and CDR2 as SMNVEV, both from the germline V gene (reference sequence). V and J are trimmed by 7 bases and 3 bases, and the gene matches miss 7 bases of the junction. Inclusive of the bounding cysteine and phenylalanine, the CDR3 is 14 residues long. Here the CDR3 DNA is all that survives: 42 bases in frame from base 1.

Library construction relied on the immunoSEQ multiplex PCR assay. For the multiplex PCR, a mixture combining 60 forward primers for TCR Vbeta segments and 13 reverse primers for TCR Jbeta segments was used. Amplification of the CDR3 region of rearranged TCR beta genes was performed with a multiplex PCR assay on genomic DNA. Amplified TCR beta libraries were sequenced as 87-base-pair reads on the Illumina HiSeq System. As for how the authors treated the data: A later analysis counted about 76 million unique TCR beta chains across the 666 repertoires, and around 9.9 million of these chains were shared by at least two donors. To remove PCR and sequencing errors, raw reads were error-corrected and collapsed into unique sequences using a nearest-neighbor algorithm that merged closely related sequences. To assign V, D and J gene segments, CDR3 sequences were aligned to IMGT reference sequences. Each retained sequence needed at least a six-nucleotide match to both a V gene segment and a J gene segment. A rearrangement counted as productive if the CDR3 had no stop codons and remained in frame with V and J, and every other rearrangement counted as non-productive. CDR3 was defined by IMGT convention, running from the second conserved V-encoded cysteine to the conserved J-encoded phenylalanine. The earlier analysis of 450 to 750 of the donors excluded any sequence lacking an unambiguous match to a single V gene segment. An earlier analysis of about 590 of the donors classified V segments as functional when productive rearrangements were above 56.7% and as segregating when the standard deviation between donors was above 5%. A statistical classification framework was built for diagnosing cytomegalovirus status from the catalog of TCR beta chain sequences. V and J gene assignment, in a later analysis, came from comparing TCR nucleotide sequences with IMGT/GENE-DB human TR gene sequences. In a later analysis, CDR3 sequences and most-parsimonious VDJ recombination scenarios were assigned using the TCRdist pipeline. In a later analysis, every TCR beta chain was defined by the combination of its CDR3 amino acid sequence and its V-gene family, and reads without a unique V-gene family were dropped. In a later analysis, a few hundred highly shared, low-generation-probability nucleotide sequences were removed to address suspected cross-contamination and a sequencing artifact. For each public chain, a later analysis derived a clonal expansion index from normalized ranks of inferred template counts within each repertoire. In a later analysis, generation probabilities were computed using a VDJ recombination model fitted to out-of-frame rearrangements, and the results were checked against IGoR. Hypergeometric tests were used in a later analysis to score TCR-TCR, TCR-HLA and TCR-CMV co-occurrence, with a repertoire-size bias correction applied to the TCR pairs. A later analysis estimated false discovery rates by permuting HLA or CMV assignments 20 times. In a later analysis, co-occurring TCRs were grouped using DBSCAN, and TCRdist sequence similarity was added for clustering within HLA-allele-positive subsets. For co-occurrence clustering, repertoires with fewer than 30,000 or more than 120,000 public chains were excluded, along with roughly 5 repertoires with anomalous nucleotide sharing. The clones in this table, taken by TCRdb from immuneACCESS, are in-frame only. Not every clone is retained; where verified, under half of the shortfall comes from an unresolved V gene, and the cause of the rest is unknown. The V and J calls and the clone size are those of that table, but D and trimming were determined from the DNA. The sample table holds 130,000 to 150,000 clones, of which around 75% were seen once. Roughly 4% of the sample rests with the top ten.

Sequenced sample: PBMCs. The chain joins TRBV27 to TRBJ2-7, and TRBD1 matches 9 of the central bases. The TCR sequence derives from a man between 60 and 75 years old in good health and CMV-seronegative. In nucleotide form, the sequence is TGTGCCAGCAACACAGGGGGCGCGTACTACGAGCAGTACTTC. Its amino acids are CASNTGGAYYEQYF.